This T cell receptor beta chain appears in the sequencing data of a study of blood T cell repertoires in COVID-19. Repertoires were generated with immunoSEQ multiplex PCR, while TCRdb's copy carries only in-frame clones and drops some. The table includes a few hundred thousand clones, about 85% detected once. The sequenced material came from PBMCs or T cells enriched from blood (not recorded which). This sequence originates from a woman aged 25 to 45 who had recovered from COVID-19.

The CDR3 region is CASSQVPSSYGYTF. CDR3 bases: TGTGCCAGCAGCCAAGTTCCGTCCTCCTATGGCTACACCTTC. V and J are TRBV3-1 (or the pseudogene TRBV3-2) and TRBJ1-2; no firm D call. This CDR3 region has 14 residues. CDR1 LGHDT and CDR2 YNNKEL come from the germline V gene (reference sequence). V lost 1 base and J 4 bases, leaving 10 bases between the germline ends.